This passage covers 25 T cell receptor beta chains from one sample sequenced in a study of T cell changes during pregnancy in multiple sclerosis. TCRdb's table, derived via immunoSEQ multiplex PCR, lists solely in-frame clones and lacks some. The profile shows roughly 43,000 clones, 80% to 90% of them singletons. The sample here was CD4+ T cells from peripheral blood mononuclear cells, taken after pregnancy. These receptors came from a female donor with multiple sclerosis, enrolled in a pregnancy study.

The V call is TRBV6-1, the J call TRBJ1-5, with TRBD1 matching 7 bases. CDR1 and CDR2 (germline): MNHNS, SASEGT. The trim removed 2 bases at V and 6 bases at J, leaving 4 bases unmatched. The CDR3 spans 14 residues. In DNA, the CDR3 is TGTGCCAGCAGTGAACAGCAGGGGGGTCAGCCCCAGCATTTT. Residues: CASSEQQGGQPQHF.

The rearrangement uses TRBV18 and TRBJ2-7; a possible D gene is TRBD2 (5 bases). Germline values: CDR1 KGHSH, CDR2 LQKENI. V dropped 6 bases and J dropped 2 bases, with 14 bases sitting between them. The CDR3 contains 14 residues. The CDR3 DNA follows: TGTGCCAGCTCCCCGGGATTATCCGCCTACGAGCAGTACTTC. Translating it yields CASSPGLSAYEQYF.

CDR3 nucleotides: TGTGCCAGCAGTGAAGCGGGGCCCGAAGCACACAGGTTTCGTGGCTACACCTTC. Its protein is CASSEAGPEAHRFRGYTF. The chain is built from TRBV6-1 and TRBJ1-2; tentatively, D is TRBD1 (5 bases). V shed 0 bases and J shed 7 bases, with 24 bases lying between them. This CDR3 contains 18 residues. The germline V gene has CDR1 MNHNS and CDR2 SASEGT.

The V and J genes are TRBV2 and TRBJ2-7; D may be TRBD1 (6 bases). The CDR3 spans 15 residues. CDR1 is SNHLY, CDR2 FYNNEI, per germline. The V and J ends lost 6 bases and 2 bases respectively, with 17 bases between them. Here the CDR3 reads CASRINRQATYEQYF. DNA of the CDR3: TGTGCCAGCAGGATCAATAGACAGGCCACCTACGAGCAGTACTTC. The variable domain in full, with the rest retrieved from reference TRBV2 and TRBJ2-7, is EPEVTQTPSHQVTQMGQEVILRCVPISNHLYFYWYRQILGQKVEFLVSFYNNEISEKSEIFDDQFSVERPDGSNFTLKIRSTKLEDSAMYFCASRINRQATYEQYFGPGTRLTVT.

This clone was seen a single time. The chain joins TRBV15 to TRBJ2-7; TRBD1 aligns across 11 bases. Germline CDR1 is LNHNV and CDR2 is YYDKDF (reference sequence). The CDR3 has 18 residues. The V gene end was trimmed by 0 bases and the J gene end by 7 bases; junction bases not matched to a gene: 14. CDR3 in DNA: TGTGCCACCAGCAGAGATGGCTCTCGTGGGACAGGGGGAGGAGAGCAGTACTTC. Translating it yields CATSRDGSRGTGGGEQYF.

Only a few counts were recorded for this clone. The genes are TRBV7-2 and TRBJ2-7, with unresolved D. The CDR3 consists of 12 residues. Looked up from germline, CDR1 is SGHTA and CDR2 is FQGNSA. The V end lost 2 bases, the J end lost 3 bases, and 5 bases lay between the germline ends. CDR3 nucleotide sequence: TGTGCCAGCAGCTTAACGCGCTACGAGCAGTACTTC. This codes for CASSLTRYEQYF. The full variable domain, in which reference TRBV7-2 and TRBJ2-7 provide the parts outside the CDR3, is GAGVSQSPSNKVTEKGKDVELRCDPISGHTALYWYRQSLGQGLEFLIYFQGNSAPDKSGLPSDRFSAERTGGSVSTLTIQRTQQEDSAVYLCASSLTRYEQYFGPGTRLTVT.

The V and J genes are TRBV5-8 and TRBJ2-1; 9 nucleotides line up with TRBD2. CDR3 length: 17 amino acids. Per germline, CDR1 SGHTS and CDR2 YDEGEE. The V segment lost 0 bases and the J segment 5 bases; nucleotides outside the gene matches: 9. CDR3 DNA sequence: TGTGCCAGCAGCTTGGCCGCGACTAGCGGAGCTGACAATGAGCAGTTCTTC. It encodes CASSLAATSGADNEQFF. Full variable domain (remainder filled in from reference TRBV5-8 and TRBJ2-1): EAGVTQSPTHLIKTRGQQATLRCSPISGHTSVYWYQQALGLGLQFLLWYDEGEERNRGNFPPRFSGRQFPNYSSELNVNALELEDSALYLCASSLAATSGADNEQFFGPGTRLTVL.

The CDR3, as DNA: TGTGCCAGCAGTCCCTCCGGCGGGCCGATACGCAATCAGCCCCAGCATTTT. This gives the protein CASSPSGGPIRNQPQHF. The chain recombines TRBV28 with TRBJ1-5, with unresolved D. The CDR3 is 17 residues long. V was pared by 5 bases and J by 2 bases, with 19 bases between. Germline V gives CDR1 MDHEN, CDR2 SYDVKM.

This clone was picked up one time. The V and J genes are TRBV5-5 and TRBJ2-3, with D possibly being TRBD1 (5 bases). Germline values: CDR1 SGHKS, CDR2 YYEKEE (reference sequence). The CDR3 extends over 15 amino acids. Trimming removed 0 bases at V and 2 bases at J, with 10 bases between. CDR3 loop: CASSLGQGITDTQYF. In DNA form, the CDR3 reads TGTGCCAGCAGCTTGGGGCAGGGCATCACAGATACGCAGTATTTT. Supplemented by reference TRBV5-5 and TRBJ2-3, the full variable domain reads DAGVTQSPTHLIKTRGQQVTLRCSPISGHKSVSWYQQVLGQGPQFIFQYYEKEERGRGNFPDRFSARQFPNYSSELNVNALLLGDSALYLCASSLGQGITDTQYFGPGTRLTVL.

The V gene is TRBV4-1, the J gene TRBJ2-3; 9 nucleotides agree with TRBD2. Germline CDR1 and CDR2: MGHRA and YSYEKL. The CDR3 extends over 16 amino acids. After removal of 4 bases from V and 4 bases from J, the junction contained 9 bases not matched to a gene. The chain's CDR3 is CASSRLTSGNPDTQYF. The CDR3 region has the DNA TGCGCCAGCAGCCGACTGACTAGCGGTAATCCAGATACGCAGTATTTT.

This chain joins TRBV9 and TRBJ2-1, with TRBD2 matching 10 bases. This CDR3 is built from 16 residues. The V and J ends lost 3 bases and 0 bases, in that order; junction bases with no gene match: 3. From germline, CDR1 is SGDLS and CDR2 YYNGEE. The chain's CDR3 is CASSAASGSSYNEQFF. CDR3 bases: TGTGCCAGCAGCGCGGCTAGCGGGAGCTCCTACAATGAGCAGTTCTTC.

The chain has TRBV29-1 and TRBJ1-1, with 9 bases fitting TRBD1. This CDR3 spans 13 amino acids. Germline assignment: CDR1 SQVTM and CDR2 ANQGSEA. V dropped 7 bases and J dropped 4; count of bases not matched to a gene: 7. Here the CDR3 reads CSAGRDRVTEAFF. In nucleotides, the CDR3 is TGCAGCGCCGGTCGGGACAGGGTCACTGAAGCTTTCTTT.

A few counts support this clone. The chain carries TRBV28 and TRBJ1-3, with 8 nucleotides matching TRBD1. The CDR3 loop spans 14 amino acids. The V and J ends lost 5 bases and 7 bases, in that order; junction bases with no gene match: 7. Germline loops: CDR1 MDHEN, CDR2 SYDVKM. The CDR3 spells CASSTRTGKNTIYF. CDR3 bases: TGTGCCAGCAGTACAAGGACAGGGAAGAACACCATATATTTT.

V usage is TRBV10-2 and J usage is TRBJ2-5, with D possibly being TRBD1 (5 bases). CDR3 length: 13 residues. Trimming removed 11 bases at V and 2 bases at J, with 15 bases between. Germline V gene sequence: CDR1 WSHSY, CDR2 SAAADI. The CDR3 bases are TGCGCCCATGGAGACAGAATGCAAGAGACCCAGTACTTC. It encodes CAHGDRMQETQYF.

In this sample, this clone turned up a few times. The J gene is TRBJ2-7, the V gene TRBV29-1; TRBD1 agrees at 7 bases. Germline V CDR1 and CDR2: SQVTM, ANQGSEA. Germline trimming cut 7 bases from V and 0 bases from J; bases unmatched to any gene: 12. The CDR3 contains 15 residues. The CDR3 coding sequence is TGCAGCGCGACGAGTCCGGGACAGACCTCCTACGAGCAGTACTTC. Amino acid sequence: CSATSPGQTSYEQYF.

V usage is TRBV18 and J usage is TRBJ2-2; 7 bases are a match to TRBD1. J was trimmed by 2 bases and V by 5 bases; bases with no gene match: 11. Germline V lookup: CDR1 KGHSH, CDR2 LQKENI. The CDR3 consists of 17 residues. CDR3 nucleotides: TGTGCCAGCTCATTCTACCGGGACAGCCCTAACACCGGGGAGCTGTTTTTT. It specifies CASSFYRDSPNTGELFF.

The chain uses TRBV2 and TRBJ2-5; TRBD1 aligns across 10 bases. The CDR3 spans 15 residues. The V gene's germline CDR1 is SNHLY and CDR2 FYNNEI. V lost 6 bases and J lost 2; bases outside the gene matches: 6. The CDR3 loop reads CASSDRGRQQETQYF. The CDR3 nucleotides read TGTGCCAGCAGCGACAGGGGGCGTCAACAAGAGACCCAGTACTTC.

This clone was recorded only once. The genes are TRBV9 and TRBJ2-5; maybe TRBD2 (5 bases). Germline V CDR1 and CDR2: SGDLS, YYNGEE. V lost 1 base and J lost 5, with 15 bases in between. This CDR3 region has 15 residues. The CDR3 loop reads CASSVTFGVWETQYF. The CDR3 bases are TGTGCCAGCAGCGTAACGTTCGGGGTATGGGAGACCCAGTACTTC.

This clone was found once. CDR3 bases: TGCGCCAGCAGCCAGGACAGGGTCTGGGTTAGTGAAAAACTGTTTTTT. As protein: CASSQDRVWVSEKLFF. V gene TRBV4-1 combines with J gene TRBJ1-4; 8 nucleotides align to TRBD1. V lost 3 bases, J lost 7 bases, and 10 bases stayed unmatched. This CDR3 spans 16 amino acids. Germline CDR1 MGHRA, CDR2 YSYEKL.

Written as DNA, the CDR3 is TGTGCCAGCAGCTTAGGGTGGAGAGAGACCCAGTACTTC. As protein: CASSLGWRETQYF. The chain recombines TRBV7-3 with TRBJ2-5; D unresolved. The germline V gene has CDR1 SGHTA and CDR2 FQGTGA. This CDR3 comprises 13 residues. V gave up 2 bases and J gave up 4 bases, with 8 bases separating them.

V and J are TRBV11-2 and TRBJ2-5; 7 bases agree with TRBD2. Germline CDR1 is SGHAT and CDR2 is FQNNGV. The CDR3 covers 16 residues. The ends lost 5 bases at V and 1 base at J; junction bases unmatched: 10. The CDR3 nucleotides read TGTGCCAGCAGCGCCCTCGGGGGAGGGACCCAAGAGACCCAGTACTTC. This gives the protein CASSALGGGTQETQYF.

The genes are TRBV5-4 and TRBJ2-7; TRBD2 aligns across 10 bases. Germline lookup yields CDR1 SGHNT and CDR2 YYREEE (reference sequence). The ends lost 4 bases at V and 3 bases at J; junction bases unmatched: 7. The CDR3 spans 15 residues. The DNA for the CDR3 is TGTGCCAGCAGCCAACATCCTAGCGGGAGCTACGAGCAGTACTTC. This sequence encodes CASSQHPSGSYEQYF. Full variable domain (rest looked up from reference TRBV5-4 and TRBJ2-7): ETGVTQSPTHLIKTRGQQVTLRCSSQSGHNTVSWYQQALGQGPQFIFQYYREEENGRGNFPPRFSGLQFPNYSSELNVNALELDDSALYLCASSQHPSGSYEQYFGPGTRLTVT.

This clone came up a few times. The V call is TRBV7-9, the J call TRBJ2-5; 11 bases line up with TRBD2. The junction had 1 base not matched to a gene; V was cut back by 1 base and J by 0 bases. CDR3 length equals 16 residues. Looked up from germline, CDR1 is SEHNR and CDR2 is FQNEAQ (reference sequence). Here the CDR3 DNA reads TGTGCCAGCAGCTTAGGGACTAGCGGGTACCAAGAGACCCAGTACTTC. It codes for CASSLGTSGYQETQYF.

The chain recombines TRBV27 with TRBJ2-7, with 10 bases identical to TRBD1. V gave up 6 bases and J gave up 3 bases; unmatched junction bases: 8. The CDR3 runs 15 residues. Germline V lookup: CDR1 MNHEY, CDR2 SMNVEV (reference sequence). The CDR3 DNA reads as TGTGCCAGCAGACGTCCGGGACAGGGGCTCTACGAGCAGTACTTC. This translates into CASRRPGQGLYEQYF.

This chain uses TRBV19 with TRBJ1-2; 10 positions match TRBD1. Germline assignment: CDR1 LNHDA and CDR2 SQIVND (reference sequence). V lost 3 bases to trimming and J lost 6 bases; unmatched junction nucleotides: 4. The CDR3 spans 14 residues. The CDR3 DNA sequence: TGTGCCAGTAGTATGGCAGACAGGGGGCATGGCTACACCTTC. It is translated as CASSMADRGHGYTF.